Given below is one T cell receptor (beta chain) in context. This sample stems from a study of T cells in Graves' hyperthyroidism and ophthalmopathy. Amplified TCR beta CDR3 regions derived from RNA transcripts. First-round RT-PCR with HTBI primers amplified the TCR CDR3 region. MiXCR was run by TCRdb on the multiplex PCR reads, yielding one entry per CDR3 protein. The repertoire holds hundreds of thousands of distinct CDR3 sequences, just under 20% seen once, with about 50% in the top ten. Ophthalmopathy patients all had a Clinical Activity Score of at least 3, a NOSPECS grade of at least 4 and disease under 3 months old. Clinical symptoms, serum thyroxine, TRAb, thyroid ultrasound and orbital computed tomography established diagnosis. Trimming stripped 2 bases from V and 0 bases from J, with 15 bases between. The CDR3 loop spans 17 amino acids.

The TCR sequence derives from a man in his forties with Graves' ophthalmopathy. This chain links TRBV6-7 with TRBJ2-3, with D possibly matching TRBD1 (5 bases). TRBV6-7 is an ORF, and what it does is uncertain. The sample comprised blood. This CDR3 is CASSYPTTEISTDTQYF. For the CDR3, the DNA is TGTGCCAGCAGTTACCCGACGACAGAAATTAGCACAGATACGCAGTATTTT.